This passage covers 24 T cell receptor beta chains from one sample sequenced in a study of Graves' ophthalmopathy and Graves' hyperthyroidism (dated by TCRdb to 2016 to 2019). Data came from an Illumina HiSeq 2000. For repertoire sequencing, TCR beta CDR3 regions were amplified from RNA transcripts. The first round of RT-PCR was done with HTBI primers and the Qiagen OneStep RT-PCR kit, and was followed by a second round of multiplex PCR, then size selection and purification. Starting from the raw public reads, TCRdb applied fastp trimming at Q25, assembled clones with MiXCR and retained in-frame beta chains. Rows are combined by CDR3 protein, so each entry shows the most common genes and DNA. Across this sample there are about 660,000 distinct CDR3 sequences, with roughly 39% seen only once. Around 3.3% of the sample is in the top ten clones. Source material: peripheral blood. The receptors were sampled from an adult man with Graves' ophthalmopathy.

The chain carries TRBV6-6 and TRBJ2-3; TRBD2 matches at 7 bases. V shed 5 bases, J shed 5 bases, and the junction held 7 bases outside the gene matches. The CDR3 has 14 amino acids. CDR1 and CDR2 (germline): MNHNY, SVGAGI (reference sequence). CDR3 in DNA: TGTGCCAGCAGTGCCAGCGGGGAGGGAGATACGCAGTATTTT. Protein sequence: CASSASGEGDTQYF.

This clonotype was observed at least ten times. The chain carries TRBV20-1 and TRBJ1-6; 11 bases are shared with TRBD1. CDR1 is DFQATT and CDR2 is SNEGSKA in the germline V gene (reference sequence). With 3 bases clipped from V and 10 bases from J, the junction kept 11 bases outside the gene matches. The CDR3 loop spans 16 amino acids. This CDR3 is CSARVGTGGSDSPLHF. The CDR3 nucleotides read TGCAGTGCTAGGGTCGGGACAGGGGGTTCTGACTCACCCCTCCACTTT.

This clonotype was detected many times. The J gene is TRBJ2-2, the V gene TRBV7-9; D is uncertain. Between the trimmed V and J ends, which lost 5 bases and 6 bases, there was a span of 7 bases. The length of the CDR3 is 12 residues. From germline, CDR1 is SEHNR and CDR2 FQNEAQ (reference sequence). Here the CDR3 DNA reads TGTGCCAGCAGCCCCCAGGCCGGGGAGCTGTTTTTT. Translation gives CASSPQAGELFF.

This clonotype was detected ten times or more. The V and J genes are TRBV5-5 and TRBJ1-5; D gene unclear. CDR1 is SGHKS, CDR2 YYEKEE, per germline (reference sequence). V was pared by 2 bases and J by 0 bases, with 12 bases between. The CDR3 length is 16 residues. CDR3 region: CASSLRLMDSNQPQHF. The DNA for the CDR3 is TGTGCCAGCAGCTTAAGACTCATGGATAGCAATCAGCCCCAGCATTTT.

V gene TRBV15 combines with J gene TRBJ1-6; maybe TRBD1 (5 bases). This CDR3 has 12 residues. Germline CDR1 LNHNV, CDR2 YYDKDF (reference sequence). Trimming left V 5 bases short and J 9 bases short, with 8 bases between. CDR3 in amino acids: CATSGTGSPLHF. CDR3 coding DNA: TGTGCCACCAGCGGGACGGGTTCACCCCTCCACTTT.

This clonotype was detected many times. The chain couples TRBV20-1 to TRBJ2-7, with 9 nucleotides matching TRBD2. This CDR3 has 14 amino acids. V shed 6 bases and J 0 bases; nucleotides not matched to a gene: 6. Germline CDR1 DFQATT, CDR2 SNEGSKA (reference sequence). The CDR3 region is CSAELAGYSYEQYF. As DNA, the CDR3 is TGCAGTGCGGAGCTAGCGGGATACTCCTACGAGCAGTACTTC.

This clonotype occurred many times. The chain is built from TRBV19 and TRBJ1-5, with D perhaps TRBD1 (6 bases). Germline values: CDR1 LNHDA, CDR2 SQIVND (reference sequence). The CDR3 has 17 residues. The ends were cut back, 3 bases at V and 0 bases at J, with 15 bases in the middle. DNA for the CDR3: TGTGCCAGTAGTATGGGAGGACAGCCGTATAGCAATCAGCCCCAGCATTTT. Amino acid sequence: CASSMGGQPYSNQPQHF.

The chain combines TRBV20-1 with TRBJ2-5; 12 nucleotides match TRBD1. Germline V gene data show CDR1 as DFQATT and CDR2 as SNEGSKA (reference sequence). The junction had 10 bases not matched to a gene; V was cut back by 0 bases and J by 2 bases. The CDR3 loop spans 18 amino acids. The CDR3 nucleotides are TGCAGTGCTAGAGATCGGGGACAGGGGGCTACGACTCAAGAGACCCAGTACTTC. Encoded protein: CSARDRGQGATTQETQYF.

At least ten counts were recorded for this clonotype. The gene calls are TRBV5-1 and TRBJ2-7; D tentatively reads TRBD1 or TRBD2 (5 bases each). Germline V lookup: CDR1 SGHRS, CDR2 YFSETQ. The CDR3 extends over 13 amino acids. Between the trimmed V and J ends, which lost 3 bases and 9 bases, there was a span of 16 bases. In DNA form, the CDR3 reads TGCGCCAGCAGCTCAGGGACGGACCTACTGCAGTACTTC. Its protein product is CASSSGTDLLQYF.

This chain links TRBV15 with TRBJ1-5; 7 bases fit TRBD1. CDR3 length: 18 amino acids. CDR1 and CDR2 (germline): LNHNV, YYDKDF (reference sequence). Trimming at V came to 1 base and at J to 2 bases, leaving 11 bases not matched to a gene. This chain's CDR3 is CATSRGVEGASGNQPQHF. In DNA form, the CDR3 reads TGTGCCACCAGCAGAGGGGTTGAGGGGGCGTCGGGCAATCAGCCCCAGCATTTT.

The sample holds many counts of this clonotype. The chain links TRBV20-1 to TRBJ1-4; 8 bases are a match to TRBD1. Germline V gives CDR1 DFQATT, CDR2 SNEGSKA (reference sequence). V trimming: 6 bases; J trimming: 8 bases; junction bases outside the gene matches: 5. CDR3 length: 12 amino acids. The CDR3 DNA is TGCAGTGCGGGACAGGAGGGAGAAAAACTGTTTTTT. Translated: CSAGQEGEKLFF.

This clonotype was observed a single time. This chain links TRBV29-1 with TRBJ1-1, with D perhaps matching TRBD1 (6 bases). Trimming took off 8 bases at V and 2 bases at J, with 9 bases between the two ends. Germline V gives CDR1 SQVTM, CDR2 ANQGSEA. This CDR3 spans 11 amino acids. The CDR3 DNA is TGCAGCCGGGACACCAACACTGAAGCTTTCTTT. Translated: CSRDTNTEAFF.

To note about this clonotype: Mismatch with germline at one junction end may stem from a read error. The chain employs TRBV11-2 and TRBJ2-7; D perhaps matches TRBD1 (6 bases). Germline CDR1 is SGHAT and CDR2 is FQNNGV. The CDR3 length is 14 residues. The CDR3 bases are TGTGCCAACAGCTTAGTCCGGGACACCTACGAGCAGTACTTC. Translating gives CANSLVRDTYEQYF. Full variable domain (remainder filled in from reference TRBV11-2 and TRBJ2-7): EAGVAQSPRYKIIEKRQSVAFWCNPISGHATLYWYQQILGQGPKLLIQFQNNGVVDDSQLPKDRFSAERLKGVDSTLKIQPAKLEDSAVYLCANSLVRDTYEQYFGPGTRLTVT.

About this clonotype itself: This may come from a read error, since a much larger clone is one base off. The chain employs TRBV7-3 and TRBJ1-1, with a possible D match to TRBD1 (6 bases). The V gene lost 5 bases and the J gene lost 1 base, with 14 bases spanning the gap. The CDR3 is made up of 15 amino acids. Germline loops: CDR1 SGHTA, CDR2 FQGTGA. In nucleotides, the CDR3 is TGTGCCAGCAGCCAGTTTAGGGGGAGGAACACTGAAGCTTTCTTT. This codes for CASSQFRGRNTEAFF.

In this sample, this clonotype turned up once. The rearrangement links TRBV4-2 to TRBJ1-5; D uncertain. Trimming cost V 0 bases and J 7 bases, with 13 bases left between them. Per germline, CDR1 LGHNA and CDR2 YNFKEQ. The CDR3 consists of 15 residues. Here the CDR3 reads CASSQDQQYRQPQHF. In nucleotides, the CDR3 is TGTGCCAGCAGCCAAGATCAACAGTATAGGCAGCCCCAGCATTTT.

This clonotype was counted between two and nine times. This sequence joins TRBV30 and TRBJ1-1; 7 bases are a match to TRBD1. V lost 3 bases, J lost 8 bases, and 3 bases stayed unmatched. The CDR3 is made up of 11 amino acids. Germline assignment: CDR1 GTSNPN and CDR2 SVGIG (reference sequence). As DNA, the CDR3 is TGTGCCTGGAGGGAGACAGGGGAAGCTTTCTTT. This gives the protein CAWRETGEAFF.

Ten or more counts support this clonotype. The chain is built from TRBV20-1 and TRBJ2-7, with a tentative D call TRBD2 (6 bases). CDR1 DFQATT and CDR2 SNEGSKA come from the germline V gene (reference sequence). V was shortened by 3 bases and J by 1 base, with 13 bases between the two germline ends. The CDR3 loop spans 14 amino acids. The CDR3 loop reads CSASRLGPSYEQYF. The CDR3 nucleotides are TGCAGTGCTAGCCGACTAGGCCCATCCTACGAGCAGTACTTC.

The V call is TRBV20-1, the J call TRBJ2-2; 7 bases are shared with TRBD2. There are 16 residues in the CDR3. Germline trimming cut 3 bases from V and 10 bases from J; bases unmatched to any gene: 17. Germline assignment: CDR1 DFQATT and CDR2 SNEGSKA (reference sequence). This chain's CDR3 is CSARSGDGEHAEELFF. CDR3 sequence (DNA): TGCAGTGCTAGGAGCGGGGACGGAGAACACGCCGAGGAGCTGTTTTTT.

This chain uses TRBV6-4 with TRBJ2-5, with 10 bases that match TRBD1. Germline assignment: CDR1 MRHNA and CDR2 SNTAGT. The trim removed 5 bases at V and 5 bases at J, leaving 5 bases unmatched. There are 14 residues in the CDR3. The CDR3 DNA sequence: TGTGCCAGCAGTTCGGGACAGGGGAAGGAGACCCAGTACTTC. It specifies CASSSGQGKETQYF.

This clonotype was picked up a small number of times. One junction end disagrees with the germline gene, perhaps due to a read error. J is TRBJ1-3 and V is TRBV10-3; 7 bases are a match to TRBD1. Germline loops: CDR1 ENHRY, CDR2 SYGVKD. The CDR3 totals 16 residues. The CDR3 is CASSTRQGLLRNTIYF. The DNA for the CDR3 is TGTGCCAGCAGTACTCGACAGGGCCTGCTGAGAAACACCATATATTTT.

This clonotype was counted between two and nine times. V usage is TRBV7-2 and J usage is TRBJ2-3; TRBD1 is a possible D gene (7 bases). The CDR3 loop spans 16 amino acids. V was clipped by 1 base and J by 1 base, with 12 bases between them. Germline CDR1 reads SGHTA; CDR2 reads FQGNSA. Here the CDR3 DNA reads TGTGCCAGCAGCTTAGAGGGCAGGGGGGGCACAGATACGCAGTATTTT. Encoded protein: CASSLEGRGGTDTQYF.

This chain joins TRBV7-9 and TRBJ1-1; D unclear. V lost 3 bases to trimming and J lost 11 bases, with 22 bases between them. The CDR3 contains 15 residues. The germline V gene has CDR1 SEHNR and CDR2 FQNEAQ (reference sequence). This chain's CDR3 is CASSFYLGRTVRAFF. CDR3 coding DNA: TGTGCCAGCAGCTTCTACCTCGGCCGGACGGTTAGGGCTTTCTTT. Filled out from reference TRBV7-9 and TRBJ1-1, the complete variable domain reads DTGVSQNPRHKITKRGQNVTFRCDPISEHNRLYWYRQTLGQGPEFLTYFQNEAQLEKSRLLSDRFSAERPKGSFSTLEIQRTEQGDSAMYLCASSFYLGRTVRAFFGQGTRLTVV.

This chain links TRBV25-1 with TRBJ2-6, with TRBD2 matching over 7 bases. The CDR3 length is 12 residues. Germline V gene sequence: CDR1 MGHDK, CDR2 SYGVNS. The CDR3 region has the DNA TGTGATAGCGGGCTAGGGGCCAACGTCCTGACTTTC. Protein product: CDSGLGANVLTF.

The rearrangement uses TRBV12-3 or TRBV12-4 and TRBJ2-7, with 9 bases matching TRBD1. Trimming took 6 bases from V and 4 from J; bases not matched to a gene: 16. The CDR3 has 17 residues. The CDR3 reads CASSLKTGTGKWYEQYF. CDR3 coding DNA: TGTGCCAGCAGCCTTAAAACCGGGACAGGGAAGTGGTACGAGCAGTACTTC.